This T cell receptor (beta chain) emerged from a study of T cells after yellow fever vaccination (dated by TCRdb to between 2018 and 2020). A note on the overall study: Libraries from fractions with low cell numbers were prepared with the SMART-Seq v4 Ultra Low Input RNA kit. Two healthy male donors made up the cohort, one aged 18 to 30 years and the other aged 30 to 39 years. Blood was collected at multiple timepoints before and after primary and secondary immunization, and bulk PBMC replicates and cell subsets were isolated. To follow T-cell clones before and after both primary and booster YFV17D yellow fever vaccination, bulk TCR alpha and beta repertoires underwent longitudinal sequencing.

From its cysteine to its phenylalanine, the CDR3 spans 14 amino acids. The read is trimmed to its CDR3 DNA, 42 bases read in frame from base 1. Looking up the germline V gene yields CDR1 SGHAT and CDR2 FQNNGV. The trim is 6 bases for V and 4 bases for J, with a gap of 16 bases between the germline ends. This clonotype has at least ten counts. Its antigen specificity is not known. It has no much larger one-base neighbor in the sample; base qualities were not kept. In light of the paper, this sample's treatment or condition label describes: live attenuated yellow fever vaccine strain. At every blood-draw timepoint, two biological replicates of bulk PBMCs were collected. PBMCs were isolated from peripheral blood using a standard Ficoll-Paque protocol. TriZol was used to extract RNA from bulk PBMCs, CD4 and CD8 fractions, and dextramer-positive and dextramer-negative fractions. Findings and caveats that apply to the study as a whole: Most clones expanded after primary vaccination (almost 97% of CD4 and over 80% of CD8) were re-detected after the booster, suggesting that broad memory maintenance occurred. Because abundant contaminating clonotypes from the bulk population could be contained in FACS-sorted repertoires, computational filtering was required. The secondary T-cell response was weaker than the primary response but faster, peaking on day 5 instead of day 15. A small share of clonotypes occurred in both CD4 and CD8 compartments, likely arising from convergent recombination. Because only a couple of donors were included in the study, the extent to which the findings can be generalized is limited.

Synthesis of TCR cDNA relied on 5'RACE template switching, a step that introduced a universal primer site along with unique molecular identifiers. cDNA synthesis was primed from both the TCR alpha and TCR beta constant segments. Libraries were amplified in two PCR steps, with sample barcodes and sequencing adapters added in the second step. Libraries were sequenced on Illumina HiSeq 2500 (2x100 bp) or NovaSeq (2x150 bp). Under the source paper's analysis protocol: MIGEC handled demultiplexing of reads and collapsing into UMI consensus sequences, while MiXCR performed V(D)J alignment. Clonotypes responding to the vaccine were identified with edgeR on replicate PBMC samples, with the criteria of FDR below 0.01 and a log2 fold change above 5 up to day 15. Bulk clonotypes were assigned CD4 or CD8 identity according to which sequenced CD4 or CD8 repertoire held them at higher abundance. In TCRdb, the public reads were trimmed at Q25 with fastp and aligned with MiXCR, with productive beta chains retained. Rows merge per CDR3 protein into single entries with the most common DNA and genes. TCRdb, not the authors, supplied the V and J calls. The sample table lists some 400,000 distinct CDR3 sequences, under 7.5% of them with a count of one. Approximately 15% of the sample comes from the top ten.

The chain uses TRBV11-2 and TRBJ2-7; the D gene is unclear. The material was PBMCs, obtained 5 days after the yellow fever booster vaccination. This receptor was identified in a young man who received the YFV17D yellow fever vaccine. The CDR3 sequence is CASSKRGRQYEQYF. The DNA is TGTGCCAGCAGTAAGAGAGGACGCCAGTACGAGCAGTACTTC. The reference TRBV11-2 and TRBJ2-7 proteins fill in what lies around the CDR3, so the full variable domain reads EAGVAQSPRYKIIEKRQSVAFWCNPISGHATLYWYQQILGQGPKLLIQFQNNGVVDDSQLPKDRFSAERLKGVDSTLKIQPAKLEDSAVYLCASSKRGRQYEQYFGPGTRLTVT.